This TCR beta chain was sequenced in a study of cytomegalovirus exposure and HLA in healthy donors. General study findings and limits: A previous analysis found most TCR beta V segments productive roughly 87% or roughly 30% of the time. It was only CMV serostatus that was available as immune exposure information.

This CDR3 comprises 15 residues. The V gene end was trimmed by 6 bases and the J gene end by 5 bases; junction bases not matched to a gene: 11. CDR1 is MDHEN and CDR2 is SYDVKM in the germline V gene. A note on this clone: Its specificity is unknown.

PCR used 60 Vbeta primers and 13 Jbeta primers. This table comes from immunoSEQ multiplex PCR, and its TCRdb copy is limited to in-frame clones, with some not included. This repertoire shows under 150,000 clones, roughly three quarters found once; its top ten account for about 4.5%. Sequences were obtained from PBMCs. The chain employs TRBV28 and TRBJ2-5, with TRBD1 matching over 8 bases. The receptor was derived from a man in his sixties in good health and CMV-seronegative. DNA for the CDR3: TGTGCCAGCAGCCCTCAACAGGGGGGATGGGAGACCCAGTACTTC. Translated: CASSPQQGGWETQYF.